This T cell receptor beta chain was documented in a study of blood T cell repertoires in COVID-19. Looking at the study overall: PBMCs, B-cell-depleted T cells, or T cells provided the cDNA or gDNA that made up the material.

This clone was counted a single time. Study processing details: Estimation of nucleated cell counts relied on the amplification of reference gene primers. Repertoires were generated with immunoSEQ multiplex PCR, while TCRdb's copy carries only in-frame clones and drops some. The V and J calls and clone size were taken over from that table, and D and trimming were inferred from the DNA. The sample has 150,000 to 200,000 clones, 89% seen once; the top ten hold about 1.9%. Germline V lookup: CDR1 MNHNY, CDR2 SVGAGI (reference sequence). The CDR3 is made up of 12 amino acids. V dropped 6 bases and J dropped 7; count of bases not matched to a gene: 5.

The chain combines TRBV6-6 with TRBJ1-2, with 7 bases lining up with TRBD1. Material: peripheral blood. This TCR derives from a man between 18 and 35 years old who had recovered from COVID-19. Here the CDR3 DNA reads TGTGCCAGCAGCCGAGACAGGGTTGGCTACACCTTC. Translated: CASSRDRVGYTF.